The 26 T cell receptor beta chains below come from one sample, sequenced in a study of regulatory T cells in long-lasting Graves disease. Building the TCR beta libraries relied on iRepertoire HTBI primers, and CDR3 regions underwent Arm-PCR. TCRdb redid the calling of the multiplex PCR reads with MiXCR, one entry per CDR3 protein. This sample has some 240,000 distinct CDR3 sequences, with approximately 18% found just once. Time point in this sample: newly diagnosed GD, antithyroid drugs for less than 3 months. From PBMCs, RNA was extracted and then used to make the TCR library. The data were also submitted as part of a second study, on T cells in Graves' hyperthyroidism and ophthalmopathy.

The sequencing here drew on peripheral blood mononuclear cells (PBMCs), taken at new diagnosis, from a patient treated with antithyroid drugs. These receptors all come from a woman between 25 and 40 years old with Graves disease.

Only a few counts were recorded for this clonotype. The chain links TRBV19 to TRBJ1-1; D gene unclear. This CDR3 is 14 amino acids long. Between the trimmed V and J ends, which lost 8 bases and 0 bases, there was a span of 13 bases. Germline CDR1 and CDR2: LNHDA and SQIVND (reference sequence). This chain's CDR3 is CASSLIGMNTEAFF. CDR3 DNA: TGTGCCAGTTCCCTCATAGGCATGAACACTGAAGCTTTCTTT.

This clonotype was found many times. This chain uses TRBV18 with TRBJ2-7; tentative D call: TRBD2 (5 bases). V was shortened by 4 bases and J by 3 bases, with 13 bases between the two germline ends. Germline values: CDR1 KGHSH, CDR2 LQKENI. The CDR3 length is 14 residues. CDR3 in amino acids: CASSRAGRDYEQYF. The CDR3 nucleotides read TGTGCCAGCTCACGAGCCGGTCGGGACTACGAGCAGTACTTC.

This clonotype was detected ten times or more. CDR3: CASSLSKMPASGSTDTQYF. CDR3 in DNA: TGTGCCAGCAGCTTATCCAAAATGCCCGCTAGCGGTAGCACAGATACGCAGTATTTT. The chain links TRBV7-9 to TRBJ2-3; 7 nucleotides agree with TRBD2. Trimming cost V 2 bases and J 0 bases; bases outside gene matches: 14. The V gene's germline CDR1 is SEHNR and CDR2 FQNEAQ (reference sequence). This CDR3 is built from 19 residues.

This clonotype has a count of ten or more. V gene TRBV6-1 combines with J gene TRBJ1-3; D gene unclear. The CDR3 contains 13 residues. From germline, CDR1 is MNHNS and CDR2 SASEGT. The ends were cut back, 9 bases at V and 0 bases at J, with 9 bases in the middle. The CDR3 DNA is TGTGCCAGTTCGCCCGCCTCTGGAAACACCATATATTTT. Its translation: CASSPASGNTIYF.

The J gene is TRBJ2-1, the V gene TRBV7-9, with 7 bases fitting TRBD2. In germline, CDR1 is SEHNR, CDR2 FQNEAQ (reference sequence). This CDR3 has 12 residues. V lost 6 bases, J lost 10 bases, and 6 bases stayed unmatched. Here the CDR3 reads CASSLAGGEQFF. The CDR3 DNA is TGTGCCAGCAGTCTTGCCGGGGGGGAGCAGTTCTTC.

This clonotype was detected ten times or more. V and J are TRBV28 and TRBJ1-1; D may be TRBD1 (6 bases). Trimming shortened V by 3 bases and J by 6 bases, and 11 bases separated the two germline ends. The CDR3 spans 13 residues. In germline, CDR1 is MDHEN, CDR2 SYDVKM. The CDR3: CASSLGGAAEAFF. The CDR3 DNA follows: TGTGCCAGCAGTTTGGGGGGGGCCGCTGAAGCTTTCTTT. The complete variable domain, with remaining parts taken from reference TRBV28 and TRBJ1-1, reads DVKVTQSSRYLVKRTGEKVFLECVQDMDHENMFWYRQDPGLGLRLIYFSYDVKMKEKGDIPEGYSVSREKKERFSLILESASTNQTSMYLCASSLGGAAEAFFGQGTRLTVV.

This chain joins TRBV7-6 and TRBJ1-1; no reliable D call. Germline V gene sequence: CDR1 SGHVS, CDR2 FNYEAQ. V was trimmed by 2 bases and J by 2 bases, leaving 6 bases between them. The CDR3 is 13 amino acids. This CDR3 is CASSLLVNTEAFF. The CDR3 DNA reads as TGTGCCAGCAGCTTATTAGTAAACACTGAAGCTTTCTTT.

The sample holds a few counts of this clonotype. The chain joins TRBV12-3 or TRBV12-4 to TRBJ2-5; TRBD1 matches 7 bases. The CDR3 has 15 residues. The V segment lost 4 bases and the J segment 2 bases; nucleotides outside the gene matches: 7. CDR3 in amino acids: CASSSDRAQQETQYF. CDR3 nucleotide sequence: TGTGCCAGCAGTTCCGACAGGGCCCAACAAGAGACCCAGTACTTC.

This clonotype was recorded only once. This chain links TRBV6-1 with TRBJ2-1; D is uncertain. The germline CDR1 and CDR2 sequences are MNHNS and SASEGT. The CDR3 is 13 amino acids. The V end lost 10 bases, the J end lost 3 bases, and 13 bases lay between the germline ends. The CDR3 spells CATQPGYYNEQFF. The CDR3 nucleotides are TGTGCCACCCAACCCGGGTACTACAATGAGCAGTTCTTC.

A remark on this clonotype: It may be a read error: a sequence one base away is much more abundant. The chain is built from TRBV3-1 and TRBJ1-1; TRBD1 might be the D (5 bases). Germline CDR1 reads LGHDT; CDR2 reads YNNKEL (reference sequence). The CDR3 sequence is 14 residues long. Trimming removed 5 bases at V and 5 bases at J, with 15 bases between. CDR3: CASSAQRGNTEAFF. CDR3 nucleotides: TGTGCCAGCAGCGCCCAGAGGGGCAATACTGAAGCTTTCTTT.

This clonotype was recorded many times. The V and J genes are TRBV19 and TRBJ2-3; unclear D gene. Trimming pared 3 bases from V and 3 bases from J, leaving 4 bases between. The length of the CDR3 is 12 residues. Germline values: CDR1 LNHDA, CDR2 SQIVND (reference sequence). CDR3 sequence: CASSISTDTQYF. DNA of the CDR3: TGTGCCAGTAGTATCTCAACAGATACGCAGTATTTT.

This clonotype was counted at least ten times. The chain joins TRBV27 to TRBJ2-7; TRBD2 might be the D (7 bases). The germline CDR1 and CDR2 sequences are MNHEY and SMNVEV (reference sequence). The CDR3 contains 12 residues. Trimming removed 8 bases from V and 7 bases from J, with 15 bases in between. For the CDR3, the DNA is TGTGCCAGCGCCCGGGGGGCGGGAGAGCAGTACTTC. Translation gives CASARGAGEQYF.

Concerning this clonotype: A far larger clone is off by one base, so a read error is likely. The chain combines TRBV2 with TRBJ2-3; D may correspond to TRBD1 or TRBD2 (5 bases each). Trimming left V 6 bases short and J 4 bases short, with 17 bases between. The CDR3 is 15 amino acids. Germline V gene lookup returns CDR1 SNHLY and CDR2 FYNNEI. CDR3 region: CASSTREGRADTQYF. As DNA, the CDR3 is TGTGCCAGCAGCACGCGTGAGGGACGAGCAGATACGCAGTATTTT. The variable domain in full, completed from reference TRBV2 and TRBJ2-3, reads EPEVTQTPSHQVTQMGQEVILRCVPISNHLYFYWYRQILGQKVEFLVSFYNNEISEKSEIFDDQFSVERPDGSNFTLKIRSTKLEDSAMYFCASSTREGRADTQYFGPGTRLTVL.

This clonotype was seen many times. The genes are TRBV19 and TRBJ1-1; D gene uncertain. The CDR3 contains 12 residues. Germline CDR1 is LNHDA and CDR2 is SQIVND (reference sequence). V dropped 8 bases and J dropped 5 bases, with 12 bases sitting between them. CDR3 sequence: CASCPGRTEAFF. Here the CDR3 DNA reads TGTGCCAGTTGCCCAGGCCGGACTGAAGCTTTCTTT.

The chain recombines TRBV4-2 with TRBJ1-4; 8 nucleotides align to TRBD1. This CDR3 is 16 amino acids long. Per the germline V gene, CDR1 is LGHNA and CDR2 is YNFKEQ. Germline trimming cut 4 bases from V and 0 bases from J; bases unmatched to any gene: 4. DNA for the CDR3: TGTGCCAGCAGCCCTGGACAGGGAACAACTAATGAAAAACTGTTTTTT. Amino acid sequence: CASSPGQGTTNEKLFF.

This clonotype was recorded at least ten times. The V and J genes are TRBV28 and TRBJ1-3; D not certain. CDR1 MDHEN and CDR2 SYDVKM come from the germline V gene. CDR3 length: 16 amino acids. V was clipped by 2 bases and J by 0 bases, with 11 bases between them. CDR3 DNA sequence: TGTGCCAGCAGTTTAGATTTCCCAGACTCTGGAAACACCATATATTTT. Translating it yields CASSLDFPDSGNTIYF.

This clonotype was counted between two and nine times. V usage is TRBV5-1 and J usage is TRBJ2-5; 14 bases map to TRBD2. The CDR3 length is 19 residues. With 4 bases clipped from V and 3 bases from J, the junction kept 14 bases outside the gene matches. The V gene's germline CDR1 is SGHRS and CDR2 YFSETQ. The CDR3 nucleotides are TGCGCCAGCAGCCCAAACCCGGGACTAGCGGGAGTTCCCGAAGAGACCCAGTACTTC. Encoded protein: CASSPNPGLAGVPEETQYF.

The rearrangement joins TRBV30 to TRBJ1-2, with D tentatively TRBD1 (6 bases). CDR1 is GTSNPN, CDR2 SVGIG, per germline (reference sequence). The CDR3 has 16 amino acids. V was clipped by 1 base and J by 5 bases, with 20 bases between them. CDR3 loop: CAWSGGWGTIGYGYTF. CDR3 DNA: TGTGCCTGGAGTGGGGGCTGGGGGACAATCGGGTATGGCTACACCTTC.

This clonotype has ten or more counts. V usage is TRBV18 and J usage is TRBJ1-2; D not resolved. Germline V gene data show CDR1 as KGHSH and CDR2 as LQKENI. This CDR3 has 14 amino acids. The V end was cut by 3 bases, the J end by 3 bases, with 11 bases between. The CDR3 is CASSPRQRDYGYTF. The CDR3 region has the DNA TGTGCCAGCTCACCTCGACAACGGGACTATGGCTACACCTTC.

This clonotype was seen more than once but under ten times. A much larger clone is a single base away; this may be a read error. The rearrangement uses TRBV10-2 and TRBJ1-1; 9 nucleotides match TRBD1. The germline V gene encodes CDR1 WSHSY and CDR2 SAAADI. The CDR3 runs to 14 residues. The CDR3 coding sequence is TGCGCCAGCAGTCCGACAGGGGGGGACACTGAAGCTTCCTTT. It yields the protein CASSPTGGDTEASF.

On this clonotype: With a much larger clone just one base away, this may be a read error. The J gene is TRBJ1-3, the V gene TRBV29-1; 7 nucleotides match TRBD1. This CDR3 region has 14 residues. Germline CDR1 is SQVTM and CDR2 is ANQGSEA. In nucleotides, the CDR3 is TGCAGCGTTGGCCTTGGACAGGCTGGAAGCACCATATATTTT. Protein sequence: CSVGLGQAGSTIYF.

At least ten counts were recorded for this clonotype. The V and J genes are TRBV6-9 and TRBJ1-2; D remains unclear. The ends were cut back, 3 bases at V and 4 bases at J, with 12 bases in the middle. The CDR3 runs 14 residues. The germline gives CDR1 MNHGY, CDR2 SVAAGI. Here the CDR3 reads CASSYSEGLYGYTF. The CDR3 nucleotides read TGTGCCAGCAGTTACTCAGAAGGCCTCTATGGCTACACCTTC.

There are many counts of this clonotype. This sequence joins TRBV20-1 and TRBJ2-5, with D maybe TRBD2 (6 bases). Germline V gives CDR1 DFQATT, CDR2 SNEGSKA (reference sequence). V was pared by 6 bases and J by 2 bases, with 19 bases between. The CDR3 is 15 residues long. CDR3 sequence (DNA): TGCAGTGCCCAAAGGGAGGCCAGGGTTCAAGAGACCCAGTACTTC. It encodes CSAQREARVQETQYF.

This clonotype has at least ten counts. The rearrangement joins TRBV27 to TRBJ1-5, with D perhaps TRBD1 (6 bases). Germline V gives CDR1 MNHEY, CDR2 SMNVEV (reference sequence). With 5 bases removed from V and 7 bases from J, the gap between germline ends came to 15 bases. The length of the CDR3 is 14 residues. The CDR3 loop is CASSPRDIRQPQHF. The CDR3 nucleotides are TGTGCCAGCAGTCCCAGGGACATTAGGCAGCCCCAGCATTTT.

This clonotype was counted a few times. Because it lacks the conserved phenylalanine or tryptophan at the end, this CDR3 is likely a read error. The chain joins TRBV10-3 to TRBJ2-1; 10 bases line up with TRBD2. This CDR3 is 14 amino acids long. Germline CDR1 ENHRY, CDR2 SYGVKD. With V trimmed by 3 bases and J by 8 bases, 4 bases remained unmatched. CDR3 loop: CAISETSGNHEQFL. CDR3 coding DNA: TGTGCCATCAGTGAAACTAGCGGGAACCATGAGCAGTTCCTC.

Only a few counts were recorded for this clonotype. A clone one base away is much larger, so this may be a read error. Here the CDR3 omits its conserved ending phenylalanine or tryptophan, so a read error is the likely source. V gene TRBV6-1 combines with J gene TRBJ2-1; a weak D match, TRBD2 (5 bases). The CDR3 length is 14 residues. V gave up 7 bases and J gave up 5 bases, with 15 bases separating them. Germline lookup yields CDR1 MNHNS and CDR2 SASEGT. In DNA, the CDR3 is TGTGCCAGCACCCTGGACTGGATGAACAATGAGCAGTTCCTC. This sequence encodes CASTLDWMNNEQFL.